The text below deals with one TCR beta chain. Single viable CD3+CD4+CD8-CD45RO+ cells were sorted as the memory CD4+ T cells. Total CD4+ T cells were enriched by CD4 positive selection. This sample stems from a study of memory CD4+ T cells and cytomegalovirus serostatus. About the study: Of the healthy Belgian adults, roughly ten were CMV seropositive and 24 seronegative.

The junction had 1 base not matched to a gene; V was cut back by 0 bases and J by 0 bases. This CDR3 spans 16 amino acids. Germline CDR1 is SGHNT and CDR2 is YYREEE (reference sequence). Measured with immunoSEQ multiplex PCR; TCRdb has only the in-frame clones, and not every one. Among under 55,000 clones listed, around four fifths were seen once. J is TRBJ2-7 and V is TRBV5-4; the match to TRBD2 covers 12 bases. This TCR was recovered from an adult in good health and CMV-seropositive. Sequenced material: memory CD4+ T cells from blood. This chain's CDR3 is CASSLGLAGASYEQYF. In DNA form, the CDR3 reads TGTGCCAGCAGCTTGGGACTAGCGGGGGCCTCCTACGAGCAGTACTTC.